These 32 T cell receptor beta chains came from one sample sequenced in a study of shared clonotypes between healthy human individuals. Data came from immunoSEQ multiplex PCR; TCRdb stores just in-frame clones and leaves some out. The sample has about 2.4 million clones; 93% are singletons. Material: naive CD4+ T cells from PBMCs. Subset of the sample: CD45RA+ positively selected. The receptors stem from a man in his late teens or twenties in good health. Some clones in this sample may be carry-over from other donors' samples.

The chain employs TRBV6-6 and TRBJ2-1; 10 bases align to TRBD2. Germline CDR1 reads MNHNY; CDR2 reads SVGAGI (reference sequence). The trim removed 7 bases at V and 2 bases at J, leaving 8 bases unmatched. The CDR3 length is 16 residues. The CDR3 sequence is CASTPSGRVAYNEQFF. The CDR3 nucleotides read TGTGCCAGCACCCCGAGCGGGAGGGTTGCCTACAATGAGCAGTTCTTC.

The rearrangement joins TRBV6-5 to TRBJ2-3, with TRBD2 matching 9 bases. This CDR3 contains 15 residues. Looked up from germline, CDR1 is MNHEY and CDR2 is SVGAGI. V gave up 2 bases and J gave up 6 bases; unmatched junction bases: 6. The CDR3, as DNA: TGTGCCAGCAGTTACCGCGCGGGAGGGCGGGATACGCAGTATTTT. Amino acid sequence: CASSYRAGGRDTQYF.

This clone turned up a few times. CDR3 DNA sequence: TGTGCCAGCAGCGGGGAACAATCGGGCCGACGGAACACTGAAGCTTTCTTT. Protein product: CASSGEQSGRRNTEAFF. This rearrangement joins TRBV9 to TRBJ1-1; D not certain. V gave up 3 bases and J gave up 1 base, with 19 bases separating them. CDR1 is SGDLS, CDR2 YYNGEE, per germline. The CDR3 has 17 amino acids.

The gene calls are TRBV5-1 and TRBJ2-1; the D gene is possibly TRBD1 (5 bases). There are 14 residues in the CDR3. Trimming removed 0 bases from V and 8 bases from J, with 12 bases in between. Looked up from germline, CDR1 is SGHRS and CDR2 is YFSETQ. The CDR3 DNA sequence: TGCGCCAGCAGCTTGGGTGGACATTCTTATGAGCAGTTCTTC. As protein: CASSLGGHSYEQFF.

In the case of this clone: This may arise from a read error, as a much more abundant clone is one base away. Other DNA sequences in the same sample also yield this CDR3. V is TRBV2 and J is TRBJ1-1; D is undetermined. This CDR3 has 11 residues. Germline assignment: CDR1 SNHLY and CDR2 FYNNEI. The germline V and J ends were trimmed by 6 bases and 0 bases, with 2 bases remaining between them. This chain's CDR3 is CASSLNTEAFF. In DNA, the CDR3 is TGTGCCAGCAGCTTGAACACTGAAGCTTTCTTT.

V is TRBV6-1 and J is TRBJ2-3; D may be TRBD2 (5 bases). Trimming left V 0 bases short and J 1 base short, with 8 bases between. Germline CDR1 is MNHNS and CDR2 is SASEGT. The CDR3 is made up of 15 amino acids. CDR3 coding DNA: TGTGCCAGCAGTGAAGCTAGCGTGGGCACAGATACGCAGTATTTT. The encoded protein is CASSEASVGTDTQYF.

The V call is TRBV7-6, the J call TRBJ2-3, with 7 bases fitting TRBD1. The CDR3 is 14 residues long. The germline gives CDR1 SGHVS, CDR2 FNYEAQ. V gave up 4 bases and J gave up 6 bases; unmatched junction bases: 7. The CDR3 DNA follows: TGTGCCAGCAGCTCTTGGACAGGCGGGGATACGCAGTATTTT. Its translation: CASSSWTGGDTQYF.

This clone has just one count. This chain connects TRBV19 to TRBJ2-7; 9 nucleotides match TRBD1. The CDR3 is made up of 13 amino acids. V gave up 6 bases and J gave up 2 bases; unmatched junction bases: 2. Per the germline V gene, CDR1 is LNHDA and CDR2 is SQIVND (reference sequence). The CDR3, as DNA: TGTGCCAGTAGGGGACAGGGACCCTACGAGCAGTACTTC. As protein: CASRGQGPYEQYF.

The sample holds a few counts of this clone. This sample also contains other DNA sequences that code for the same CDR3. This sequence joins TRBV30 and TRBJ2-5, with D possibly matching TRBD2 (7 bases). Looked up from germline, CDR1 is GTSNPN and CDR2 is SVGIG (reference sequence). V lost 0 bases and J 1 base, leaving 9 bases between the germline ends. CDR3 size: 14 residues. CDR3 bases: TGTGCCTGGAGTGTAGGGGGGGCCCAAGAGACCCAGTACTTC. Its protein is CAWSVGGAQETQYF. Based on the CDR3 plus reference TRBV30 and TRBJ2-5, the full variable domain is SQTIHQWPATLVQPVGSPLSLECTVEGTSNPNLYWYRQAAGRGLQLLFYSVGIGQISSEVPQNLSASRPQDRQFILSSKKLLLSDSGFYLCAWSVGGAQETQYFGPGTRLLVL.

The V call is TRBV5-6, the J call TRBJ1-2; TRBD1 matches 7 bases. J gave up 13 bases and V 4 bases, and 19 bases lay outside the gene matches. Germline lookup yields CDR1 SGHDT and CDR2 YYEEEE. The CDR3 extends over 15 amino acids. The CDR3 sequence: CASSPPDRAEVWLTF. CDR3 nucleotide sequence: TGTGCCAGCAGCCCCCCCGACAGGGCCGAAGTCTGGCTCACCTTC.

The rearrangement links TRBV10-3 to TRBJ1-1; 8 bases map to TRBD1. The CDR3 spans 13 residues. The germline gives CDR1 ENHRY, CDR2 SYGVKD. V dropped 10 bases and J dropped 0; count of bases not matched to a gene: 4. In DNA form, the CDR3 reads TGTGCCACCGGACAGGGATTGAACACTGAAGCTTTCTTT. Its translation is CATGQGLNTEAFF.

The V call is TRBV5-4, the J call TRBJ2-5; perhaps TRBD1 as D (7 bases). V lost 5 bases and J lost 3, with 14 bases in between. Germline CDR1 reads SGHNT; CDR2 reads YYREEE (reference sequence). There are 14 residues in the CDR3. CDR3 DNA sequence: TGTGCCAGCAGTTCAGGGGGGTCTGAAGAGACCCAGTACTTC. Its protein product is CASSSGGSEETQYF.

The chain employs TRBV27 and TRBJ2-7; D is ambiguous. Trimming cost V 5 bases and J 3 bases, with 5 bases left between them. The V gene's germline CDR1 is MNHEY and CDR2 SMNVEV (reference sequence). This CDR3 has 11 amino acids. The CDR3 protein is CASSHIYEQYF. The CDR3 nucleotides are TGTGCCAGCAGTCACATCTACGAGCAGTACTTC.

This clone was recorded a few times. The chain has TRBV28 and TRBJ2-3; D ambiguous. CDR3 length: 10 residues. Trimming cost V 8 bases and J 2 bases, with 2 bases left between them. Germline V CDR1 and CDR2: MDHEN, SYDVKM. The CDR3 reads CASATDTQYF. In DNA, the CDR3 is TGTGCCAGCGCCACAGATACGCAGTATTTT.

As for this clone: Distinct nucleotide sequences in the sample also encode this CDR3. This CDR3 is CASSLGRRGEKLFF. CDR3 nucleotides: TGTGCCAGCAGCTTGGGGCGGAGGGGTGAAAAACTGTTTTTT. The chain carries TRBV5-6 and TRBJ1-4; a possible D gene is TRBD1 (5 bases). The CDR3 consists of 14 residues. Germline CDR1 SGHDT, CDR2 YYEEEE. V was shortened by 0 bases and J by 7 bases, with 10 bases between the two germline ends.

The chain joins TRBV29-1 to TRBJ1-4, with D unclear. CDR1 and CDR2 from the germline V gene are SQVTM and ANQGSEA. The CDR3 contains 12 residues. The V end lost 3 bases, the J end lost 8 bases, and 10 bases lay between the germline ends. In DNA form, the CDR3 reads TGCAGCGTTGAGACCGGAGCGGAAAAACTGTTTTTT. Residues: CSVETGAEKLFF.

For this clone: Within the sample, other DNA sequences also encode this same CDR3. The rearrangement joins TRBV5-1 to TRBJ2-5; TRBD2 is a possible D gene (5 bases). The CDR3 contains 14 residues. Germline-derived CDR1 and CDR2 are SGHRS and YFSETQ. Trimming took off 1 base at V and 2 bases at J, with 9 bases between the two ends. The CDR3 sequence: CASSLTPGQETQYF. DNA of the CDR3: TGCGCCAGCAGCTTGACCCCGGGGCAAGAGACCCAGTACTTC.

CDR3 region: CASSDPRGPLSTEAFF. The CDR3 region has the DNA TGTGCCAGCAGTGACCCAAGGGGGCCCCTGTCCACTGAAGCTTTCTTT. This chain uses TRBV28 with TRBJ1-1; 7 nucleotides align to TRBD1. The CDR3 has 16 residues. Germline lookup yields CDR1 MDHEN and CDR2 SYDVKM. The J segment lost 4 bases and the V segment lost 5 bases, leaving 13 bases of the junction unmatched.

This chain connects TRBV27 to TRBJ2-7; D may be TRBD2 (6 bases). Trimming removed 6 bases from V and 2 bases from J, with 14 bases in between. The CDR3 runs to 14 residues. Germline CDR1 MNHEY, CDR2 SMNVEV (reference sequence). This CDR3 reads CASSSRGFTYEQYF. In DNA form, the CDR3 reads TGTGCCAGCAGCTCACGGGGGTTTACCTACGAGCAGTACTTC.

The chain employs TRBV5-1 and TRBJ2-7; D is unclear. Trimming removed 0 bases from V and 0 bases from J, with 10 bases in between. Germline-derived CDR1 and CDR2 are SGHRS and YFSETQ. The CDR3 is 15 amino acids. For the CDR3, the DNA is TGCGCCAGCAGCTTGGCCCCAGGTAACTCCTACGAGCAGTACTTC. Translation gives CASSLAPGNSYEQYF.

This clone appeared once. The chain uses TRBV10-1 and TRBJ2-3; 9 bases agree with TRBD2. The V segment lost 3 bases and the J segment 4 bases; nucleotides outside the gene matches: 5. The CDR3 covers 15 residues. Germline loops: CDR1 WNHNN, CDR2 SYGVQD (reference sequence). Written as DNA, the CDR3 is TGCGCCAGCAGTGATATAGCGGGAGTCTCAGATACGCAGTATTTT. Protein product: CASSDIAGVSDTQYF.

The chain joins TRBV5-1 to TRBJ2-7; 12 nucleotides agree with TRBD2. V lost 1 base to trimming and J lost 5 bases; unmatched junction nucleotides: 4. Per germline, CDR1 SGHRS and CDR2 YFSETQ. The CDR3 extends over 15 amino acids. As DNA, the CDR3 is TGCGCCAGCAGCTTGAAGACTAGCGGGAGCCACGAGCAGTACTTC. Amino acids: CASSLKTSGSHEQYF. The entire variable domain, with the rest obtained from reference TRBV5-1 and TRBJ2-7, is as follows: KAGVTQTPRYLIKTRGQQVTLSCSPISGHRSVSWYQQTPGQGLQFLFEYFSETQRNKGNFPGRFSGRQFSNSRSEMNVSTLELGDSALYLCASSLKTSGSHEQYFGPGTRLTVT.

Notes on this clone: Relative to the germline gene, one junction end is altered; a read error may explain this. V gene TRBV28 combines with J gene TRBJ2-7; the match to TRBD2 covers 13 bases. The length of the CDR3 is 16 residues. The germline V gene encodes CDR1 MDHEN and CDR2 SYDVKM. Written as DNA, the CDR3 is TGTGCCAGCAGTCTAGTGACTAGCGGGAGGTCCTGCGAGCAGTACTTC. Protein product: CASSLVTSGRSCEQYF.

CDR3 protein: CASSSEEGKNLAGANVLTF. In nucleotides, the CDR3 is TGTGCCAGCAGTTCCGAGGAGGGGAAGAACTTAGCTGGGGCCAACGTCCTGACTTTC. V usage is TRBV28 and J usage is TRBJ2-6; possible D gene TRBD2, 6 bases. The CDR3 runs to 19 residues. V lost 4 bases and J lost 2, with 21 bases in between. The germline gives CDR1 MDHEN, CDR2 SYDVKM.

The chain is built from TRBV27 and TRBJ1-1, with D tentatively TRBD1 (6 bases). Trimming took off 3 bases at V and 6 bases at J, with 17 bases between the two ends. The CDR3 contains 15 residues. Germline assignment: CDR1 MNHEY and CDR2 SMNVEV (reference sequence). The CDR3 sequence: CASSFNRAVAPEAFF. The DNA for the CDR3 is TGTGCCAGCAGTTTCAACAGGGCTGTCGCCCCTGAAGCTTTCTTT.

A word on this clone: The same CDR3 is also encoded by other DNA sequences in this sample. CDR3: CASSLATGGSGNTIYF. Here the CDR3 DNA reads TGTGCCAGCAGCTTAGCCACGGGGGGCTCTGGAAACACCATATATTTT. The chain joins TRBV7-9 to TRBJ1-3; D perhaps matches TRBD1 (5 bases). The CDR3 totals 16 residues. In germline, CDR1 is SEHNR, CDR2 FQNEAQ (reference sequence). Trimming shortened V by 0 bases and J by 0 bases, and 9 bases separated the two germline ends.

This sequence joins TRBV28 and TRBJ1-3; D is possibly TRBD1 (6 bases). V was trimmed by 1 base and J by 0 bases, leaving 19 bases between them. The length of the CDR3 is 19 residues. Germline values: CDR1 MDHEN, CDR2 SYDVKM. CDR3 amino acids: CASSLSLPGHVNSGNTIYF. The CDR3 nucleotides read TGTGCCAGCAGTTTATCCTTACCGGGACACGTGAACTCTGGAAACACCATATATTTT.

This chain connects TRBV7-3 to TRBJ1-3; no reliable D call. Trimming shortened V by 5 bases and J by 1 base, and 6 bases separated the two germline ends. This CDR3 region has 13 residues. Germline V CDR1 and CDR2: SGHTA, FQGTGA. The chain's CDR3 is CASSRESGNTIYF. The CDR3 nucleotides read TGTGCCAGCAGCAGGGAGTCTGGAAACACCATATATTTT.

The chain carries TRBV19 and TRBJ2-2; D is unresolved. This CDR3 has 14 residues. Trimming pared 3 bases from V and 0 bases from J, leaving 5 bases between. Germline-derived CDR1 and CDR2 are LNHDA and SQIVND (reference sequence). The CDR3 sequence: CASSIIPNTGELFF. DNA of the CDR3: TGTGCCAGTAGTATTATTCCGAACACCGGGGAGCTGTTTTTT.

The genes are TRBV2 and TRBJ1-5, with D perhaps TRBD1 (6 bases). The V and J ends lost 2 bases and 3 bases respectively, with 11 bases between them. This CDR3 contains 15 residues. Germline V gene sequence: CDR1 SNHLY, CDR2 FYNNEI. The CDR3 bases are TGTGCCAGCAGTGAAAGGCAGGGGAACAATCAGCCCCAGCATTTT. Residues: CASSERQGNNQPQHF.

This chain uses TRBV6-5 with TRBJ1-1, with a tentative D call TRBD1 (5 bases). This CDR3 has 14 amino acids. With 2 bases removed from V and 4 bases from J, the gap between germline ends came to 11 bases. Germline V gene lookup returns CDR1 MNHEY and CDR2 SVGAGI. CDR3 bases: TGTGCCAGCAGTTACGCGCAGGGACGCACTGAAGCTTTCTTT. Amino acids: CASSYAQGRTEAFF.

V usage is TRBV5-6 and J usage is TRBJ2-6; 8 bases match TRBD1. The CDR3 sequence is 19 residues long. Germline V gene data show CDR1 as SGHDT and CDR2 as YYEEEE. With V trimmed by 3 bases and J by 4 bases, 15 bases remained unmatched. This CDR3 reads CASSYLGGGQGSGANVLTF. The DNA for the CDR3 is TGTGCCAGCAGCTATTTGGGGGGCGGACAGGGCTCCGGGGCCAACGTCCTGACTTTC.